Listed below are T cell receptor beta chains from one sample, sequenced in a study of blood T cells in healthy people across ages. TCRdb reprocessed the 5' RACE reads via MiXCR and lists one record per CDR3 protein. The table includes 790,000 or so distinct CDR3 sequences, just over 55% detected once. The sample was blood. These receptor sequences come from a man aged 40-49 years in good health. CDR3s include the opening cysteine and the closing phenylalanine or tryptophan.

j_call | v_call | cdr3_length | cdr3_aa
TRBJ1-6 | TRBV27 | 21 | CASSPFGGWGKTTGNNSPLHF
TRBJ2-1 | TRBV5-1 | 16 | CASSATGTGLTNEQFF
TRBJ1-5 | TRBV2 | 16 | CASSESDRVSNQPQHF
TRBJ2-1 | TRBV5-1 | 14 | CASSAWTGRDEQFF
. | TRBV15 | 21 | CATALISYGTVAESSYNEQYF
TRBJ2-3 | TRBV24-1 | 10 | CATGESTQYF
TRBJ1-1 | TRBV12-3/TRBV12-4 | 17 | CASSPTGGTGVNTEAFF
TRBJ1-2 | TRBV7-2 | 13 | CASSLTRVDGYTF
TRBJ2-5 | TRBV28 | 16 | CASTHKLYGLQETQYF
TRBJ2-1 | TRBV11-2 | 13 | CASSEGGDNEQFF
TRBJ1-6 | TRBV28 | 17 | CASHTLDRSSYNSPLHF
TRBJ2-1 | TRBV29-1 | 15 | CSVVAGGLMGNEQFF
TRBJ2-5 | TRBV2 | 13 | CASLRDRQETQYF
TRBJ2-5 | TRBV9 | 15 | CASKPPTGEDETQYF
TRBJ2-2 | TRBV6-1 | 15 | CASIGLASGAGELFF
TRBJ2-6 | TRBV18 | 16 | CASQQRRLSGANVLTF
TRBJ2-7 | TRBV11-1 | 12 | CACSLEGSGQYF
TRBJ2-6 | TRBV10-3 | 16 | CAISDGGGAGANVLTF
TRBJ2-7 | TRBV7-9 | 10 | CASSWEEQYF
TRBJ2-4 | TRBV20-1 | 17 | CSARASVGGAGINIQYF
TRBJ1-2 | TRBV28 | 14 | CASSVRDINYGYTF
TRBJ2-2 | TRBV29-1 | 14 | CSAAMTANTGELFF
TRBJ2-3 | TRBV2 | 17 | CASRSALGQGAKDTQYF
TRBJ1-1 | TRBV29-1 | 14 | CSVGTRVANTEAFF
TRBJ1-6 | TRBV16 | 16 | CASSRVFGDLISPLHF
TRBJ2-1 | TRBV10-3 | 16 | CAISELGQGTYNEQFF
TRBJ2-6 | TRBV7-3 | 17 | CASSTTGHGAGANVLTF
TRBJ1-2 | TRBV7-9 | 15 | CASSLRAEPNYGYTF
TRBJ2-6 | TRBV5-6 | 14 | CASDLGVGANVLTF
TRBJ2-7 | TRBV11-3 | 14 | CASSPRERNCEQYF
TRBJ2-7 | TRBV4-1 | 16 | CASSQEGFNFFYEQYF
TRBJ1-1 | TRBV29-1 | 12 | CSVDRSSTEAFF
TRBJ2-7 | TRBV27 | 15 | CASSLSTGYWYEQYF
TRBJ2-5 | TRBV12-3/TRBV12-4 | 16 | CASGLGFRDSQETQYF
TRBJ1-2 | TRBV3-1 | 15 | CASSQSFGSNYGYTF
TRBJ2-5 | TRBV12-3/TRBV12-4 | 15 | CASSFRRSGPETQYF
TRBJ2-7 | TRBV6-6 | 15 | CASRNLGQASYEQYF
TRBJ2-3 | TRBV4-3 | 15 | CASSQGTGASDTQYF
TRBJ2-7 | TRBV10-2 | 12 | CAAQTPTYEQYF
TRBJ1-2 | TRBV5-6 | 16 | CASSPGGAGAPYGYTF
TRBJ2-3 | TRBV12-3/TRBV12-4 | 15 | CASSPFPATTDTQYF
TRBJ1-2 | TRBV5-1 | 15 | CASSPRGAPNYGYTF
TRBJ2-1 | TRBV4-3 | 16 | CASSQGAGPSYNEQFF
TRBJ1-2 | TRBV24-1 | 14 | CATSDPDGNYGYTF